The entry below gives a single TCR beta chain sequence along with its context. Its target is unknown. The sample is drawn from a study of shared clonotypes between healthy human individuals. Whole-study context: Ranging from 18 to 49 in age, donors were a couple of women and a few men.

CD45RO-negative cells were positively selected for CCR7, leaving out terminally differentiated effector memory CD45RA+ cells. Those who donated were healthy HIV-negative adults, with no recent acute infections or vaccinations reported. Study-wide points: Relative to their counterparts shared across all four donors, non-shared clonotypes exhibited diminished generation probabilities.

V trimming: 3 bases; J trimming: 6 bases; junction bases outside the gene matches: 5. Germline V gene data show CDR1 as MNHEY and CDR2 as SVGAGI. This CDR3 is 14 amino acids long. Original handling: For the immunoSEQ data, sequences were junction-only without quality scores, so filtering differed. TCRdb keeps only in-frame clones here, not all; method: immunoSEQ multiplex PCR. The D gene and trimming were derived from the DNA, and the V and J assignments and clone size from that table. The data show under 1 million clones, about 96% seen once. This chain uses TRBV6-5 with TRBJ1-2, with 9 bases aligning to TRBD1. Sequencing was done on a sample of naive CD8+ T cells sorted from blood. The TCR originated in a man aged 25-45 years in good health. The DNA of the CDR3 is TGTGCCAGCAGTTATACAGGGGGCTTGAATGGCTACACCTTC. This translates into CASSYTGGLNGYTF.